The 18 T cell receptor beta chains below come from one sample, sequenced in a study of healthy donors' naive CD4 and CD8 T cells. TCR libraries were built from approximately 0.45 ug of total RNA by linear amplification. TCRdb processed the reads anew with MiXCR; each CDR3 protein has one entry. Here the sample spans approximately 180,000 distinct CDR3 sequences, about four fifths being singletons. The specimen was naive CD4+ and CD8+ T cells sorted from blood, pooled from several donors. These receptors originate from a pool of human donors in good health; the sample pools cells from several healthy donors.

This clonotype was found a few times. The chain recombines TRBV12-3 or TRBV12-4 with TRBJ2-1; weak D call: TRBD1 (5 bases). V gave up 2 bases and J gave up 6 bases, with 5 bases separating them. The CDR3 sequence is 12 residues long. CDR3 protein: CASSLQGNEQFF. CDR3 nucleotide sequence: TGTGCCAGCAGTTTACAGGGCAATGAGCAGTTCTTC.

The chain employs TRBV6-5 and TRBJ2-7, with 9 bases identical to TRBD1. The CDR3 is made up of 13 amino acids. Unmatched junction bases numbered 4, after V lost 10 bases and J lost 0 bases. Germline V lookup: CDR1 MNHEY, CDR2 SVGAGI. CDR3: CATSGQGSYEQYF. CDR3 nucleotide sequence: TGTGCCACCTCGGGACAGGGCTCCTACGAGCAGTACTTC.

J is TRBJ2-3 and V is TRBV29-1; D possibly corresponds to TRBD2 (7 bases). The V end was cut by 7 bases, the J end by 4 bases, with 12 bases between. Per germline, CDR1 SQVTM and CDR2 ANQGSEA. The CDR3 length is 12 residues. Here the CDR3 DNA reads TGCAGCGCGGGGGGCCGGCCAGATACGCAGTATTTT. It specifies CSAGGRPDTQYF.

The chain has TRBV12-3 or TRBV12-4 and TRBJ2-1, with D possibly called TRBD1 or TRBD2 (6 bases each). CDR3 length equals 16 residues. The V end was cut by 3 bases, the J end by 6 bases, with 18 bases between. CDR3 protein: CASSFDRGRSINEQFF. CDR3 sequence (DNA): TGTGCCAGCAGTTTTGATCGGGGGCGCAGTATCAATGAGCAGTTCTTC.

The gene calls are TRBV10-3 and TRBJ2-1; TRBD2 aligns across 12 bases. This CDR3 region has 15 residues. Germline V gives CDR1 ENHRY, CDR2 SYGVKD. V lost 4 bases, J lost 11 bases, and 9 bases stayed unmatched. In DNA form, the CDR3 reads TGTGCCATCAGTGGGGGACTAGCGGGTAGAACCCAGCAGTTCTTC. It is translated as CAISGGLAGRTQQFF.

The chain uses TRBV29-1 and TRBJ2-7; D gene ambiguous. From germline, CDR1 is SQVTM and CDR2 ANQGSEA. The CDR3 is 12 residues long. Trimming left V 3 bases short and J 7 bases short, with 13 bases between. This CDR3 reads CSVEGRTQEQYF. The CDR3 bases are TGCAGCGTTGAGGGCAGGACCCAGGAGCAGTACTTC.

The chain employs TRBV29-1 and TRBJ2-1; D gene ambiguous. The V end was cut by 0 bases, the J end by 6 bases, with 12 bases between. CDR1 and CDR2 from the germline V gene are SQVTM and ANQGSEA. This CDR3 has 14 amino acids. The CDR3 coding sequence is TGCAGCGTTGAAGAGAAGGAACTTCGCAATGAGCAGTTCTTC. This gives the protein CSVEEKELRNEQFF.

This clonotype was detected a few times. The chain combines TRBV29-1 with TRBJ1-4; 9 nucleotides line up with TRBD1. The CDR3 spans 15 residues. Germline-derived CDR1 and CDR2 are SQVTM and ANQGSEA. V lost 6 bases to trimming and J lost 0 bases; unmatched junction nucleotides: 5. CDR3: CSVLGDRATNEKLFF. CDR3 bases: TGCAGCGTGCTAGGGGACAGGGCAACTAATGAAAAACTGTTTTTT.

The chain employs TRBV19 and TRBJ2-1; D unclear. Trimming took off 3 bases at V and 4 bases at J, with 7 bases between the two ends. Germline assignment: CDR1 LNHDA and CDR2 SQIVND (reference sequence). The CDR3 covers 13 residues. In DNA, the CDR3 is TGTGCCAGTAGTATCGCCCTGTACAATGAGCAGTTCTTC. Translation gives CASSIALYNEQFF. Complete variable domain (other parts from reference TRBV19 and TRBJ2-1): DGGITQSPKYLFRKEGQNVTLSCEQNLNHDAMYWYRQDPGQGLRLIYYSQIVNDFQKGDIAEGYSVSREKKESFPLTVTSAQKNPTAFYLCASSIALYNEQFFGPGTRLTVL.

This chain links TRBV29-1 with TRBJ1-2, with D tentatively TRBD1 (6 bases). Germline values: CDR1 SQVTM, CDR2 ANQGSEA. There are 13 residues in the CDR3. Trimming cost V 6 bases and J 7 bases, with 18 bases left between them. DNA for the CDR3: TGCAGCGTCGTGAGAATGACAGGAGGTGGCTACACCTTC. This sequence encodes CSVVRMTGGGYTF.

This rearrangement joins TRBV10-3 to TRBJ2-2; D is undetermined. This CDR3 has 16 residues. Germline assignment: CDR1 ENHRY and CDR2 SYGVKD. The V end was cut by 5 bases, the J end by 7 bases, with 20 bases between. CDR3 sequence reads: CAISSGAPRVGGELFF. In DNA, the CDR3 is TGTGCCATCAGTTCCGGTGCCCCTCGGGTCGGCGGGGAGCTGTTTTTT.

V and J are TRBV14 and TRBJ2-1; D gene unclear. CDR1 SGHDN and CDR2 FVKESK come from the germline V gene. CDR3 size: 14 residues. Trimming shortened V by 4 bases and J by 2 bases, and 9 bases separated the two germline ends. CDR3 in amino acids: CASSPLVAYNEQFF. CDR3 nucleotide sequence: TGTGCCAGCAGCCCCTTGGTGGCCTACAATGAGCAGTTCTTC.

The rearrangement links TRBV7-8 to TRBJ1-2; D call uncertain. The germline V and J ends were trimmed by 1 base and 3 bases, with 24 bases remaining between them. The CDR3 has 19 amino acids. Germline V CDR1 and CDR2: SGHVS, FQNEAQ. In DNA form, the CDR3 reads TGTGCCAGCAGCTTAGAGGATAGTAGGCAAGTCTCCCCCTACTATGGCTACACCTTC. This encodes CASSLEDSRQVSPYYGYTF.

This chain links TRBV6-2 or TRBV6-3 with TRBJ1-5; D call uncertain. CDR1 and CDR2 (germline): MNHEY, SVGEGT. The V and J ends lost 1 base and 0 bases respectively, with 1 base between them. The CDR3 covers 13 residues. The CDR3 nucleotides are TGTGCCAGCAGTTACTTTAGCAATCAGCCCCAGCATTTT. It specifies CASSYFSNQPQHF.

This clonotype has only one observation. This chain links TRBV6-2 or TRBV6-3 with TRBJ2-3; 9 nucleotides line up with TRBD1. The germline V gene has CDR1 MNHEY and CDR2 SVGEGT. With V trimmed by 5 bases and J by 1 base, 1 base remained unmatched. This CDR3 comprises 14 residues. CDR3 residues: CASSGDRGTDTQYF. CDR3 DNA: TGTGCCAGCAGTGGGGACAGGGGCACAGATACGCAGTATTTT.

V is TRBV6-2 or TRBV6-3 and J is TRBJ2-2; D unresolved. Germline CDR1 MNHEY, CDR2 SVGEGT. V was trimmed by 0 bases and J by 5 bases, leaving 7 bases between them. The CDR3 sequence is 14 residues long. The DNA of the CDR3 is TGTGCCAGCAGTTACTCACTAATAACCGGGGAGCTGTTTTTT. This translates into CASSYSLITGELFF.

The chain is built from TRBV10-1 and TRBJ2-1, with TRBD2 matching 9 bases. V was pared by 2 bases and J by 4 bases, with 6 bases of the junction left unmatched. Germline V gene data show CDR1 as WNHNN and CDR2 as SYGVQD (reference sequence). CDR3 length: 16 residues. CDR3 protein: CASSEAALAGYNEQFF. CDR3 sequence (DNA): TGCGCCAGCAGTGAGGCGGCCCTAGCGGGGTACAATGAGCAGTTCTTC.

The chain couples TRBV29-1 to TRBJ2-3, with D unresolved. The CDR3 totals 10 residues. The germline CDR1 and CDR2 sequences are SQVTM and ANQGSEA. Trimming shortened V by 7 bases and J by 2 bases, and 4 bases separated the two germline ends. The CDR3 loop reads CSADTDTQYF. DNA for the CDR3: TGCAGCGCCGACACAGATACGCAGTATTTT.